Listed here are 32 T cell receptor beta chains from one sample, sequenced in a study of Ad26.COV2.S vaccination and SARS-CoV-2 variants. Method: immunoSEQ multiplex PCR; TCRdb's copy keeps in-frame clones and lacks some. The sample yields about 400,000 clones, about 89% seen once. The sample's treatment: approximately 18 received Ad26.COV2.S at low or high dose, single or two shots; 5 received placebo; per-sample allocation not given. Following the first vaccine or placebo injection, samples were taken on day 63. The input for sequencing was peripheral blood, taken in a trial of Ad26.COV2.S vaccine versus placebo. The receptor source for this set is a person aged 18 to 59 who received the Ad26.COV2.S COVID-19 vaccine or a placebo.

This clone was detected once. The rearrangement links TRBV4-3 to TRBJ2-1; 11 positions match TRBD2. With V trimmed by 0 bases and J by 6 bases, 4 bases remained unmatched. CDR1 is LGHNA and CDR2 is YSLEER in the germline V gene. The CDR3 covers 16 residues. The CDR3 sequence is CASSQDPSGRLNEQFF. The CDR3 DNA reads TGCGCCAGCAGCCAAGATCCTAGCGGGAGGCTCAATGAGCAGTTCTTC.

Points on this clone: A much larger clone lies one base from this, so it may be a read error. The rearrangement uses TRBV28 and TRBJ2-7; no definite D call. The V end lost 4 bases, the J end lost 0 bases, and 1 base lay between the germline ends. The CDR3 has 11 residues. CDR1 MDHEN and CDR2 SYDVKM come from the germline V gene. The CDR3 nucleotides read TGTGCCAGCAGTTACTCCTACGAGCAGTACTTC. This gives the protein CASSYSYEQYF.

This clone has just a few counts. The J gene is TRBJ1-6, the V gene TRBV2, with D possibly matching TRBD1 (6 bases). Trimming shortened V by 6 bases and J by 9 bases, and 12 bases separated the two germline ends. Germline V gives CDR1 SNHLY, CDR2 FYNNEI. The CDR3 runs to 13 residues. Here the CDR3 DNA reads TGTGCCAGCAGGGACAGCCCTGGTTCACCCCTCCACTTT. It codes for CASRDSPGSPLHF.

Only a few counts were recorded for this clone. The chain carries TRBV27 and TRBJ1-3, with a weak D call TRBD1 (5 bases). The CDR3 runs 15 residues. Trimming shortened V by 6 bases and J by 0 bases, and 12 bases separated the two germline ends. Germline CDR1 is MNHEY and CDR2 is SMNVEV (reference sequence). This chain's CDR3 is CASSGTGYSGNTIYF. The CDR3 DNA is TGTGCCAGCAGCGGTACAGGATACTCTGGAAACACCATATATTTT.

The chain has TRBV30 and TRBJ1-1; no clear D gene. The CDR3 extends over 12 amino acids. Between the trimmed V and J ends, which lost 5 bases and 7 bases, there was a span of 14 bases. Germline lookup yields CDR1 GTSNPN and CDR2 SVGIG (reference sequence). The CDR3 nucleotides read TGTGCCTGGGCAGAGGGATTGAATGAAGCTTTCTTT. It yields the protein CAWAEGLNEAFF.

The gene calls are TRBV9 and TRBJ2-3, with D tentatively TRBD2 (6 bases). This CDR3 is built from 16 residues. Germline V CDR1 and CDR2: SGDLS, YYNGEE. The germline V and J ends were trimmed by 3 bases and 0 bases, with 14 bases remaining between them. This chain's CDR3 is CASSELSGASTDTQYF. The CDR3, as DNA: TGTGCCAGCAGCGAACTTAGCGGTGCTAGCACAGATACGCAGTATTTT. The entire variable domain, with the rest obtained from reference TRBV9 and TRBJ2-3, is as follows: DSGVTQTPKHLITATGQRVTLRCSPRSGDLSVYWYQQSLDQGLQFLIQYYNGEERAKGNILERFSAQQFPDLHSELNLSSLELGDSALYFCASSELSGASTDTQYFGPGTRLTVL.

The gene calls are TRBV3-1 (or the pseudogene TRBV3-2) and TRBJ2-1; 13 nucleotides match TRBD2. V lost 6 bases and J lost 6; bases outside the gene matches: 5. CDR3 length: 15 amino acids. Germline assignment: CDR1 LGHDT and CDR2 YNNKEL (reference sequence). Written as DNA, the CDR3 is TGTGCCAGCAGGCCTGGACTAGCGGGAGTCAATGAGCAGTTCTTC. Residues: CASRPGLAGVNEQFF.

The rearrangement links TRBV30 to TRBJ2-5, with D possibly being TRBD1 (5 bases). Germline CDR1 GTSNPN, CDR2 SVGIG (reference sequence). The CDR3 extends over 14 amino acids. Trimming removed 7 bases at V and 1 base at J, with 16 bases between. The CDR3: CASTPGISQETQYF. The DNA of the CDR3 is TGTGCCTCCACTCCAGGGATTTCCCAAGAGACCCAGTACTTC.

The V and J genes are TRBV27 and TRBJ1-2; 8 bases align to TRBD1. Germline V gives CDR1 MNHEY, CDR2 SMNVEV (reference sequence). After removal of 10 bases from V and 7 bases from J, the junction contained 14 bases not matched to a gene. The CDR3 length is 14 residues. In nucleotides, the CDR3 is TGTGCCACCGAATTTACAGGGGGTCGGGGTGGCTACACCTTC. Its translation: CATEFTGGRGGYTF.

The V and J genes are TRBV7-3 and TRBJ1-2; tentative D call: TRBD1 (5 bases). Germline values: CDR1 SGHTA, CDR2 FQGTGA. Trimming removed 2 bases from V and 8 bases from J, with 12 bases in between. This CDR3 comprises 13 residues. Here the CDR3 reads CASSLAGRQGYTF. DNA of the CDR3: TGTGCCAGCAGCTTAGCAGGGAGGCAGGGCTACACCTTC.

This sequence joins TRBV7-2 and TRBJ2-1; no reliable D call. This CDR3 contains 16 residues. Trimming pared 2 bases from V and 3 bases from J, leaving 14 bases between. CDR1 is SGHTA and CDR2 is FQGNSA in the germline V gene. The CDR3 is CASSLKGGSLYNEQFF. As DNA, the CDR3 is TGTGCCAGCAGCTTAAAAGGCGGATCTCTCTACAATGAGCAGTTCTTC.

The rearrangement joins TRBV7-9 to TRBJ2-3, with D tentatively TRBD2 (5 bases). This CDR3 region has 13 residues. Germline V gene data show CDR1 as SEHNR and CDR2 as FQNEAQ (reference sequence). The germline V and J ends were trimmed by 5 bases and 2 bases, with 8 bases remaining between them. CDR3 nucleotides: TGTGCCAGCAGCCCGGACTCCACAGATACGCAGTATTTT. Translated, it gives CASSPDSTDTQYF.

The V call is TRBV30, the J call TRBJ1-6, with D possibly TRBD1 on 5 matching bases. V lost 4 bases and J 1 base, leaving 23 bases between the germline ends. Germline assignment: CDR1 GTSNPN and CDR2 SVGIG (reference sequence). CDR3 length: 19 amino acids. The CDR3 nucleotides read TGTGCCTGGAACCGGCCATTGCCACAGGAGGGATCCTATAATTCACCCCTCCACTTT. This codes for CAWNRPLPQEGSYNSPLHF.

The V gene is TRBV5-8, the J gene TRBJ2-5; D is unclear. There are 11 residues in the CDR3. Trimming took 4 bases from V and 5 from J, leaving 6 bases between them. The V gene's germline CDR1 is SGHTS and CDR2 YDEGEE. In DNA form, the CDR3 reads TGTGCCAGCAGCGCCGGGGAGACCCAGTACTTC. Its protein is CASSAGETQYF. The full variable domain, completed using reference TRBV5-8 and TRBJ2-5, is EAGVTQSPTHLIKTRGQQATLRCSPISGHTSVYWYQQALGLGLQFLLWYDEGEERNRGNFPPRFSGRQFPNYSSELNVNALELEDSALYLCASSAGETQYFGPGTRLLVL.

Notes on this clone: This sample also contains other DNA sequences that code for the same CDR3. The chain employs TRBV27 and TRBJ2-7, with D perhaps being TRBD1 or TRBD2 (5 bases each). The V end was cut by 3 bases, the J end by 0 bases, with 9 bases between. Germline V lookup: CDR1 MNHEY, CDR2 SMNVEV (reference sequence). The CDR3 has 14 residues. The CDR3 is CASSLGRSSYEQYF. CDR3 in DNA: TGTGCCAGCAGTTTGGGACGGAGCTCCTACGAGCAGTACTTC.

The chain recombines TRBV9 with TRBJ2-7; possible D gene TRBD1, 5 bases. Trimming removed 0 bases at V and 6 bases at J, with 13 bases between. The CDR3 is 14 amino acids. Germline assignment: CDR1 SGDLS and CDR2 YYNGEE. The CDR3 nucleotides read TGTGCCAGCAGCGTAGGGTGGGGCGTGGCCGAGCAGTACTTC. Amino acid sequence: CASSVGWGVAEQYF.

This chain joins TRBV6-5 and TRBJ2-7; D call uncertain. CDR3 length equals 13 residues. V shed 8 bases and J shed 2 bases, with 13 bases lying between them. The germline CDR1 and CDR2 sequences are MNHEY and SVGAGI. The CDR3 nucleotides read TGTGCCAGCCAATCGGTCCAAACCTACGAGCAGTACTTC. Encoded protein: CASQSVQTYEQYF.

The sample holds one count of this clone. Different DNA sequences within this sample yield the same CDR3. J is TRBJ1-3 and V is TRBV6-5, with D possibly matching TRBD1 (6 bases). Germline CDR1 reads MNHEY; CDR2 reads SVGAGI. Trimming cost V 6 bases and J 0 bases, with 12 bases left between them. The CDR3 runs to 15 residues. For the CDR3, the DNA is TGTGCCAGCAGGCAAACAGGGTCCTCTGGAAACACCATATATTTT. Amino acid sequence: CASRQTGSSGNTIYF.

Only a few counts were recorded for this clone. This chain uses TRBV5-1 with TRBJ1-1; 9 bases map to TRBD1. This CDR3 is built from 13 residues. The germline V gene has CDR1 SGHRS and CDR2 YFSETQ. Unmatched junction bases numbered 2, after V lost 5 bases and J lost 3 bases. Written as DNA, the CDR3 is TGCGCCAGCAGGGACAGGGGTCACACTGAAGCTTTCTTT. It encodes CASRDRGHTEAFF.

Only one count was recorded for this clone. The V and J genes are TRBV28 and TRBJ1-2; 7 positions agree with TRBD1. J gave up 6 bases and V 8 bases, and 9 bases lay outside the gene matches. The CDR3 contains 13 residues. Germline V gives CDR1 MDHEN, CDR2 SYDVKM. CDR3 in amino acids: CASASGQGDGYTF. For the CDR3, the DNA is TGTGCCAGCGCCTCCGGGCAGGGGGATGGCTACACCTTC.

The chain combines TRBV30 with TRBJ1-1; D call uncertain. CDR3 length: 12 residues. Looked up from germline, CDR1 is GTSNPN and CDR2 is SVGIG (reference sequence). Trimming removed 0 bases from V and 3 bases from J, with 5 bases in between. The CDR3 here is CAWSVGDTEAFF. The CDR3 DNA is TGTGCCTGGAGTGTCGGGGACACTGAAGCTTTCTTT.

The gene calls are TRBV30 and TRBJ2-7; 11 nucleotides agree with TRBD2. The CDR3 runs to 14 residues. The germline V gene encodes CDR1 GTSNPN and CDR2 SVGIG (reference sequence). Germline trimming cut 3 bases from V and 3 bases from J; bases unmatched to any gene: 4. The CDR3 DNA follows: TGTGCCTGGAGACTAGCGGGAGCAGGCTACGAGCAGTACTTC. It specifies CAWRLAGAGYEQYF.

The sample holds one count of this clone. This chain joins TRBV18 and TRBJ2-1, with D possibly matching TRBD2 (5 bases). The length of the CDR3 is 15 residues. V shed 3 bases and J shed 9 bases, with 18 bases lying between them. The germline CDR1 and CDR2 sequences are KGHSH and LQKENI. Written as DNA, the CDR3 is TGTGCCAGCTCACCTCTCACAGCGGAACGGGGTGAGCAGTTCTTC. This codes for CASSPLTAERGEQFF.

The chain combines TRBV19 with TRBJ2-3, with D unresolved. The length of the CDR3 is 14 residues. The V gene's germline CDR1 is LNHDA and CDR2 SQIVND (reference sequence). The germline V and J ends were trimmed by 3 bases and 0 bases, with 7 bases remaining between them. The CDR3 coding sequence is TGTGCCAGTAGTATTGACGCTAGCACAGATACGCAGTATTTT. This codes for CASSIDASTDTQYF.

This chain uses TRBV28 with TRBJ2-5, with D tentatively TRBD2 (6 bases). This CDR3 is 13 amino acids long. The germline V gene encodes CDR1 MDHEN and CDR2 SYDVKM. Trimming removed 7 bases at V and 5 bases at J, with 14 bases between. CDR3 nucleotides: TGTGCCAGCAATCGAGGGAGCGGGGAGACCCAGTACTTC. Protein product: CASNRGSGETQYF.

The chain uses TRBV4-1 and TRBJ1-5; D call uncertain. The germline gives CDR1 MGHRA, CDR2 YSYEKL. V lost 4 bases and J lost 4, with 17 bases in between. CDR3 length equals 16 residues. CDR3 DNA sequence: TGCGCCAGCAGCCCAATTTCAGACTCACCTAATCAGCCCCAGCATTTT. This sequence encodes CASSPISDSPNQPQHF.

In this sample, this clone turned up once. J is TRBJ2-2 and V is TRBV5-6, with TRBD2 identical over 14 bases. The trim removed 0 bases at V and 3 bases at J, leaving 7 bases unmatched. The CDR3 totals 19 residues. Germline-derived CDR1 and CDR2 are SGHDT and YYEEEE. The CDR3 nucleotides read TGTGCCAGCAGCTTGGCTAGACTAGCGGGAGGGCTTGACACCGGGGAGCTGTTTTTT. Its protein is CASSLARLAGGLDTGELFF.

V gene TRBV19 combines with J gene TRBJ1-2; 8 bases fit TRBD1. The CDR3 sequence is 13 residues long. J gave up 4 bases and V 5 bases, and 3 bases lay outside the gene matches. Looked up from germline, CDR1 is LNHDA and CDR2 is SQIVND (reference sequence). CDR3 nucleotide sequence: TGTGCCAGTAGTCCTCAGGGGGCCTATGGCTACACCTTC. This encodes CASSPQGAYGYTF.

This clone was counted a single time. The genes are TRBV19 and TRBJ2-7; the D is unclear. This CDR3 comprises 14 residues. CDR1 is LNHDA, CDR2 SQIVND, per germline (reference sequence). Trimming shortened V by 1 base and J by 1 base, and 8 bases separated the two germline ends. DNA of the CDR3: TGTGCCAGTAGTATAGTGGGCCGGTCCTACGAGCAGTACTTC. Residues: CASSIVGRSYEQYF.

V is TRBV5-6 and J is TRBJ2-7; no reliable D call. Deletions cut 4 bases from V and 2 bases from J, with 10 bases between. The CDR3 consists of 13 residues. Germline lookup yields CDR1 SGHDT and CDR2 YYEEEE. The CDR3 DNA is TGTGCCAGCAGCCGAGGTGGGCCCTACGAGCAGTACTTC. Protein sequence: CASSRGGPYEQYF.

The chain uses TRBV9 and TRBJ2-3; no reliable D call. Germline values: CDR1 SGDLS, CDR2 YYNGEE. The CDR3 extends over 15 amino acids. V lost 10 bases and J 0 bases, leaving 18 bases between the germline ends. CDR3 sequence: CASVTGSTSTDTQYF. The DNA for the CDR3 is TGTGCCTCGGTGACGGGTAGCACTAGCACAGATACGCAGTATTTT.

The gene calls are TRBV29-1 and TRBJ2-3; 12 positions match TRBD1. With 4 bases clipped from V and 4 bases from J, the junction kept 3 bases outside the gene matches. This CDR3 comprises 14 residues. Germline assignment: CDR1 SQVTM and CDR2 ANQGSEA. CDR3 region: CSVGDRGPADTQYF. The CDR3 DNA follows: TGCAGCGTTGGGGACAGGGGGCCGGCAGATACGCAGTATTTT.